Sequencing of this TCR beta chain was carried out in a study of long-term antiretroviral therapy in people with HIV. Broader study findings: ART preceded a rise in diversity that nonetheless stayed lower than in transplant donor controls. Information on adherence, resistance and therapy changes was unavailable.

To note about this clone: Its target is unknown.

Two or more post-ART PBMC samples, plus at least one pre-ART sample, were available for each donor. It was version v3.0 of the immunoSEQ assay that was run at survey level. The target of sequencing was about 40,000-50,000 T-cell genomes per sample. Here immunoSEQ multiplex PCR was the method, and the copy in TCRdb shows in-frame clones only, minus some. The sample has 25,000 to 35,000 clones; about 96% are singletons. CDR1 is SEHNR and CDR2 is FQNEAQ in the germline V gene (reference sequence). The V end lost 5 bases, the J end lost 3 bases, and 16 bases lay between the germline ends. This CDR3 is 15 amino acids long.

This sample comprised unsorted PBMCs, obtained 5.3 years after starting antiretroviral therapy. V is TRBV7-9 and J is TRBJ1-2; no definite D call. This receptor was obtained from a man aged 25 to 40 with HIV. The CDR3 loop reads CASSINSGKDYGYTF. CDR3 coding DNA: TGTGCCAGCAGCATAAACTCCGGGAAGGACTATGGCTACACCTTC.